One sample yielded the 17 T cell receptor beta chains listed below, sequenced in a study of T cell responses to AZD1222 COVID-19 vaccine. The assay was immunoSEQ multiplex PCR, and TCRdb's table has in-frame clones only and misses some. The table shows about 200,000 clones, with around 94% occurring only once. Sample: peripheral blood, taken 28 days after the second dose of the MenACWY control vaccine. Receptors were obtained from an adult who received the MenACWY meningococcal vaccine as a control.

V usage is TRBV21-1 and J usage is TRBJ1-2; the table names TRBD1, a call not compared with the DNA. TRBV21-1 is noted as a pseudogene. The CDR3 extends over 16 amino acids. The CDR3 DNA sequence: TGTGCCAGCAGCAAAGATCATCCCGGACAGGGGGTTGGCTACACCTTC. It specifies CASSKDHPGQGVGYTF.

The chain uses TRBV30 and TRBJ2-7; D is ambiguous. V was shortened by 0 bases and J by 5 bases, with 17 bases between the two germline ends. Germline loops: CDR1 GTSNPN, CDR2 SVGIG (reference sequence). The length of the CDR3 is 15 residues. The CDR3 here is CAWSVRKGWVDEQYF. DNA for the CDR3: TGTGCCTGGAGTGTACGGAAAGGATGGGTCGACGAGCAGTACTTC.

In DNA, the CDR3 is TGTGCCAGCAGTGAATCCGACAGTTTATGGGAAAAACTGTTTTTT. Translating gives CASSESDSLWEKLFF. V is TRBV2 and J is TRBJ1-4; perhaps TRBD1 as D (5 bases). The germline CDR1 and CDR2 sequences are SNHLY and FYNNEI. Trimming cost V 2 bases and J 8 bases, with 15 bases left between them. This CDR3 has 15 residues. Complete variable domain (other parts from reference TRBV2 and TRBJ1-4): EPEVTQTPSHQVTQMGQEVILRCVPISNHLYFYWYRQILGQKVEFLVSFYNNEISEKSEIFDDQFSVERPDGSNFTLKIRSTKLEDSAMYFCASSESDSLWEKLFFGSGTQLSVL.

V gene TRBV7-2 combines with J gene TRBJ2-1, with TRBD1 matching over 10 bases. CDR1 is SGHTA, CDR2 FQGNSA, per germline. The CDR3 consists of 15 residues. Trimming removed 6 bases from V and 6 bases from J; junction bases left unmatched: 8. The CDR3 sequence is CASRPAGQGINEQFF. In DNA, the CDR3 is TGTGCCAGCAGACCAGCGGGACAGGGGATCAATGAGCAGTTCTTC.

This chain connects TRBV3-1 (or the pseudogene TRBV3-2) to TRBJ2-2; D gene uncertain. This CDR3 is 17 amino acids long. CDR1 LGHDT and CDR2 YNNKEL come from the germline V gene (reference sequence). V was shortened by 0 bases and J by 1 base, with 12 bases between the two germline ends. Here the CDR3 DNA reads TGTGCCAGCAGCCAAGAGCTCTGGGCCAGGAACACCGGGGAGCTGTTTTTT. The encoded protein is CASSQELWARNTGELFF.

This clone was counted only a few times. The rearrangement links TRBV3-1 (or the pseudogene TRBV3-2) to TRBJ2-3; D ambiguous. CDR3 length equals 13 residues. V was clipped by 2 bases and J by 4 bases, with 7 bases between them. Germline V CDR1 and CDR2: LGHDT, YNNKEL (reference sequence). The DNA for the CDR3 is TGTGCCAGCAGCCAATTTGCGCCAGATACGCAGTATTTT. Its translation: CASSQFAPDTQYF.

This clone was counted a single time. This chain links TRBV24-1 with TRBJ1-2; no clear D gene. The germline V gene has CDR1 KGHDR and CDR2 SFDVKD. The CDR3 sequence is 12 residues long. Trimming removed 6 bases from V and 7 bases from J, with 11 bases in between. CDR3 bases: TGTGCCACCAGTCCCCGAAAGGGTGGCTACACCTTC. This translates into CATSPRKGGYTF.

V is TRBV28 and J is TRBJ2-1; the D gene could be TRBD1 or TRBD2 (5 bases each). Trimming cost V 10 bases and J 6 bases, with 19 bases left between them. Per germline, CDR1 MDHEN and CDR2 SYDVKM. The CDR3 spans 14 residues. The CDR3 is CANSGAGTINEQFF. Written as DNA, the CDR3 is TGTGCCAATTCAGGAGCCGGGACGATCAATGAGCAGTTCTTC. The variable domain in full, completed from reference TRBV28 and TRBJ2-1, reads DVKVTQSSRYLVKRTGEKVFLECVQDMDHENMFWYRQDPGLGLRLIYFSYDVKMKEKGDIPEGYSVSREKKERFSLILESASTNQTSMYLCANSGAGTINEQFFGPGTRLTVL.

The genes are TRBV6-6 and TRBJ2-5, with D perhaps matching TRBD2 (6 bases). In germline, CDR1 is MNHNY, CDR2 SVGAGI (reference sequence). V was trimmed by 6 bases and J by 5 bases, leaving 16 bases between them. The CDR3 contains 14 residues. The DNA of the CDR3 is TGTGCCAGCAGCCTACTCACTCGGGGGGAGACCCAGTACTTC. This encodes CASSLLTRGETQYF.

J is TRBJ1-6 and V is TRBV6-1, with D unclear. This CDR3 is 16 amino acids long. CDR1 and CDR2 from the germline V gene are MNHNS and SASEGT. V gave up 3 bases and J gave up 1 base, with 10 bases separating them. The CDR3 is CASSEPGLSYNSPLHF. The CDR3, as DNA: TGTGCCAGCAGTGAGCCCGGGTTGTCCTATAATTCACCCCTCCACTTT.

This sequence joins TRBV5-1 and TRBJ2-1; TRBD2 aligns across 8 bases. The CDR3 totals 14 residues. Unmatched junction bases numbered 5, after V lost 3 bases and J lost 6 bases. CDR1 is SGHRS, CDR2 YFSETQ, per germline. The CDR3 here is CASSSGLVSNEQFF. The CDR3 bases are TGCGCCAGCAGCTCGGGACTAGTTTCCAATGAGCAGTTCTTC. The variable domain in full, with the rest retrieved from reference TRBV5-1 and TRBJ2-1, is KAGVTQTPRYLIKTRGQQVTLSCSPISGHRSVSWYQQTPGQGLQFLFEYFSETQRNKGNFPGRFSGRQFSNSRSEMNVSTLELGDSALYLCASSSGLVSNEQFFGPGTRLTVL.

This sequence joins TRBV6-2 or TRBV6-3 and TRBJ2-2; D unresolved. Germline V gene sequence: CDR1 MNHEY, CDR2 SVGEGT. V lost 4 bases to trimming and J lost 0 bases, with 15 bases between them. The CDR3 sequence is 17 residues long. The CDR3 loop is CASSSLRGFANTGELFF. CDR3 sequence (DNA): TGTGCCAGCAGTTCCCTACGTGGGTTCGCGAACACCGGGGAGCTGTTTTTT.

The chain carries TRBV6-5 and TRBJ1-2, with D tentatively TRBD1 (5 bases). CDR1 and CDR2 (germline): MNHEY, SVGAGI. V was trimmed by 0 bases and J by 4 bases, leaving 9 bases between them. This CDR3 has 14 amino acids. Written as DNA, the CDR3 is TGTGCCAGCAGTTACTCGCCAGGGACCTATGGCTACACCTTC. The encoded protein is CASSYSPGTYGYTF.

The chain uses TRBV24-1 and TRBJ2-3; perhaps TRBD2 as D (6 bases). Germline CDR1 and CDR2: KGHDR and SFDVKD. The length of the CDR3 is 13 residues. The V end was cut by 7 bases, the J end by 0 bases, with 7 bases between. CDR3 sequence (DNA): TGTGCCACCAGAAGCGGGAGCACAGATACGCAGTATTTT. This encodes CATRSGSTDTQYF.

This clone was seen just once. The chain recombines TRBV2 with TRBJ2-1, with TRBD2 matching 8 bases. Germline loops: CDR1 SNHLY, CDR2 FYNNEI. The CDR3 is made up of 15 amino acids. V shed 8 bases, J shed 4 bases, and the junction held 10 bases outside the gene matches. CDR3 in DNA: TGTGCCAGCTCGAGGGGACTAGGAGTATACAATGAGCAGTTCTTC. It yields the protein CASSRGLGVYNEQFF.

The chain is built from TRBV27 and TRBJ1-3; D unclear. The CDR3 spans 15 residues. V was cut by 6 bases and J by 0 bases, with 12 bases left in between. Germline-derived CDR1 and CDR2 are MNHEY and SMNVEV (reference sequence). CDR3 in DNA: TGTGCCAGCAGCCCCTCGTGGCCCTCTGGAAACACCATATATTTT. It codes for CASSPSWPSGNTIYF.

This rearrangement joins TRBV14 to TRBJ2-3; weak D call: TRBD1 (5 bases). This CDR3 has 16 residues. Germline CDR1 SGHDN, CDR2 FVKESK. Deletions cut 1 base from V and 6 bases from J, with 17 bases between. Here the CDR3 DNA reads TGTGCCAGCAGCCAAGGCCCCAGGTGGGGCGTCGATACGCAGTATTTT. It yields the protein CASSQGPRWGVDTQYF.